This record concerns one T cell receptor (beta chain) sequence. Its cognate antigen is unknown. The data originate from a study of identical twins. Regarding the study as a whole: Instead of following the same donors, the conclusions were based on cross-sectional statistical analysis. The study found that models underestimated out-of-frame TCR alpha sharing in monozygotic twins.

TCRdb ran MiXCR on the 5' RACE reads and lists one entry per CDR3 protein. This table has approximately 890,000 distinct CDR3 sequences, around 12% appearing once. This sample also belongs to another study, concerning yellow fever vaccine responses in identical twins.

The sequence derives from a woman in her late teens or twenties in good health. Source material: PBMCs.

CDR3 amino acids: CASSVGTLTGTQYF. CDR3 DNA: TGTGCCAGCAGTGTGGGGACTCTTACCGGGACCCAGTACTTC. This sequence joins TRBV6-1 and TRBJ2-5; tentative D call: TRBD2 (6 bases). The V gene lost 4 bases and the J gene lost 7 bases, with 16 bases spanning the gap. In germline, CDR1 is MNHNS, CDR2 SASEGT. This CDR3 contains 14 residues.